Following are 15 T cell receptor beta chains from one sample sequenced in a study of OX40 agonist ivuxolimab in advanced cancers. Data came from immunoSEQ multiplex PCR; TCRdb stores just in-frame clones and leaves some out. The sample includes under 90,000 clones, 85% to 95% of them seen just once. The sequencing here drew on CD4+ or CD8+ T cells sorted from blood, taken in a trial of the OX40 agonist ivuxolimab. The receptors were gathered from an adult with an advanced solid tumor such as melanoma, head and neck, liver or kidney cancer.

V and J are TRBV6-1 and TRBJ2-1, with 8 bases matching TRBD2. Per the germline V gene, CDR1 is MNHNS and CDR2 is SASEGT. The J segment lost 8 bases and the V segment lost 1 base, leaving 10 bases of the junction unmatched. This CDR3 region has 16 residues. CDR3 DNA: TGTGCCAGCAGTGAAGTACTGACCGGGGGGGCGGATGAGCAGTTCTTC. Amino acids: CASSEVLTGGADEQFF.

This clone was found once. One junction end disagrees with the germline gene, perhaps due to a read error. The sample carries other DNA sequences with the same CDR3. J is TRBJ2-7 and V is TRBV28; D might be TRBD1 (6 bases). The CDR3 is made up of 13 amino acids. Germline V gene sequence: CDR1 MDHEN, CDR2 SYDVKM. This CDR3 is CASRTDSAYEQYF. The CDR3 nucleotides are TGTGCCAGCCGTACGGACAGTGCCTATGAGCAGTACTTC.

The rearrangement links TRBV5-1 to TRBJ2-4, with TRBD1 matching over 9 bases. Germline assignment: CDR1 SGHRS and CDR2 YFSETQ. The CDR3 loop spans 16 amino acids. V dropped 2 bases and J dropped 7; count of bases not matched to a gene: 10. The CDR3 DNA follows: TGCGCCAGCAGCTTCTCGACAGGGGGGCGGTTGAACATTCAGTACTTC. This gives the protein CASSFSTGGRLNIQYF.

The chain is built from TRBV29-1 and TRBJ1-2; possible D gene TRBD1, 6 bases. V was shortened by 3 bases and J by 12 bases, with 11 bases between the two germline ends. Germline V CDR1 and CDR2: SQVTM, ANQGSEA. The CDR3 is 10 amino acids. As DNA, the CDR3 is TGCAGCGTTGAGCCAGGGGAAGACACCTTC. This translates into CSVEPGEDTF.

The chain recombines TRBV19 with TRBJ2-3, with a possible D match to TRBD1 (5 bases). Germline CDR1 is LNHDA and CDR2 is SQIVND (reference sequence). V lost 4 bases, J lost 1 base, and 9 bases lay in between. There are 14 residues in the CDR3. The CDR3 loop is CASSTRAGTDTQYF. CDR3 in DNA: TGTGCCAGTAGTACCAGGGCTGGCACAGATACGCAGTATTTT.

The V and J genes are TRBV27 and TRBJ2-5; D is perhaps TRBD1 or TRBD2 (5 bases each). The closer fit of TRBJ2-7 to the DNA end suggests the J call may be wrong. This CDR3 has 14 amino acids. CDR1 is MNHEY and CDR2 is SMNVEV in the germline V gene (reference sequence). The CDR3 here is CASKRDLTSYEQYF. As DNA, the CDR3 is TGTGCCAGCAAGAGGGACCTGACCTCCTACGAGCAGTACTTC.

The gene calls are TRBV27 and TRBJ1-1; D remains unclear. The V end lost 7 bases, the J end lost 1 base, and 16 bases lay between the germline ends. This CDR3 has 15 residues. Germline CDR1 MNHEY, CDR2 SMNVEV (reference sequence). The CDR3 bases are TGTGCCAGCAATCCGGGGAAGAGAAGGAACACTGAAGCTTTCTTT. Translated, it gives CASNPGKRRNTEAFF.

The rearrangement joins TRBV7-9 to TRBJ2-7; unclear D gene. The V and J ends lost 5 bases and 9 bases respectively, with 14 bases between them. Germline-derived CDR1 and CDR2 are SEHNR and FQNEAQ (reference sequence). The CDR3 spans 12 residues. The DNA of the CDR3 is TGTGCCAGCAGCCTAACTGACAAGGCGCAGTACTTC. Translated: CASSLTDKAQYF.

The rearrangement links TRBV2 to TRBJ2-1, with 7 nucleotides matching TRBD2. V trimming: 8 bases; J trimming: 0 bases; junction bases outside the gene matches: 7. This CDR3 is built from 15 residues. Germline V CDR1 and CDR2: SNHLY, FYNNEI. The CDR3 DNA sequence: TGTGCCAGCGCCGGGGGGAAAAGCTCCTACAATGAGCAGTTCTTC. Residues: CASAGGKSSYNEQFF.

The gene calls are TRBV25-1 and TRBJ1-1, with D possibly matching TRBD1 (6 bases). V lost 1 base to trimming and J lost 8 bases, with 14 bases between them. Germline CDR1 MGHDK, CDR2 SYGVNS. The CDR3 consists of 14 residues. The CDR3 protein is CASSEWTVSAEAFF. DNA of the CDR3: TGTGCCAGCAGTGAATGGACAGTGTCAGCCGAAGCTTTCTTT.

CDR3 coding DNA: TGCGCCAGCAGCTTCGACTCCTACAATGAGCAGTTCTTC. Its translation is CASSFDSYNEQFF. This rearrangement joins TRBV5-1 to TRBJ2-1, with no clear D. The CDR3 has 13 residues. Germline V CDR1 and CDR2: SGHRS, YFSETQ. V gave up 2 bases and J gave up 0 bases, with 3 bases separating them.

The CDR3 is CASSVGTSGAYEQYF. CDR3 coding DNA: TGTGCCAGCAGCGTAGGGACTAGCGGCGCCTACGAGCAGTACTTC. J is TRBJ2-7 and V is TRBV7-2; TRBD2 agrees at 11 bases. Germline CDR1 SGHTA, CDR2 FQGNSA. The CDR3 length is 15 residues. After removal of 5 bases from V and 2 bases from J, the junction contained 5 bases not matched to a gene.

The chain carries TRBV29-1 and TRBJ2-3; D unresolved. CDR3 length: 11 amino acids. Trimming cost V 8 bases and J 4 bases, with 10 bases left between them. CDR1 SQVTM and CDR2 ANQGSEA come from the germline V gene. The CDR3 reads CSSFSADTQYF. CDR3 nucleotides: TGCAGCAGTTTTTCGGCAGATACGCAGTATTTT.

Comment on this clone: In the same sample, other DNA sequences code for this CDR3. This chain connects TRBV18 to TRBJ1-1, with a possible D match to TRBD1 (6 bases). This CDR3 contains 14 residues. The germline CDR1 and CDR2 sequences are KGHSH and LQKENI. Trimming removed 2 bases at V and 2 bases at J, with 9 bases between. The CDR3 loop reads CASSPRTENTEAFF. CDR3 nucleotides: TGTGCCAGCTCACCAAGGACAGAAAACACTGAAGCTTTCTTT.

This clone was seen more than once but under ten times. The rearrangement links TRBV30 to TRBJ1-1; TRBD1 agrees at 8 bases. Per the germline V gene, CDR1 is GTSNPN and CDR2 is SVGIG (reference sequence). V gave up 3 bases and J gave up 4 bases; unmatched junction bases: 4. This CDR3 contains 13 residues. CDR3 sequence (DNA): TGTGCCTGGAGCCGGACAGGGCCCACTGAAGCTTTCTTT. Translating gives CAWSRTGPTEAFF.